These 3 T cell receptor beta chains were sequenced from one sample in a study of T cell repertoires in cytomegalovirus infection. A single record per CDR3 protein comes from TCRdb applying MiXCR to the reads. The data show 800,000 to 950,000 distinct CDR3 sequences, 32% seen once. The antigens for these receptors are not known. The specimen was cultured CD8+ T cells from PBMCs, collected from culture after CMV antigen stimulation. These receptors all come from a human donor in good health (CMV status not recorded). Some clones in this sample may be carry-over from other donors' samples.

Concerning this clonotype: A read error may be the cause here, since a much bigger clone is one base away. This sequence joins TRBV7-3 and TRBJ1-2, with D maybe TRBD1 (5 bases). Looked up from germline, CDR1 is SGHTA and CDR2 is FQGTGA. The length of the CDR3 is 15 residues. This chain's CDR3 is CASSHGGTVLYGYSF. DNA of the CDR3: TGTGCCAGCAGCCATGGGGGGACGGTGTTATATGGCTACTCCTTC.

This chain joins TRBV19 and TRBJ2-7; D not certain. Trimming took off 3 bases at V and 4 bases at J, with 10 bases between the two ends. Germline CDR1 LNHDA, CDR2 SQIVND (reference sequence). This CDR3 spans 13 amino acids. CDR3 amino acids: CASSMGRIYEQYF. CDR3 DNA sequence: TGTGCCAGTAGTATGGGCAGGATTTACGAGCAGTACTTC.

This clonotype turned up a few times. The genes are TRBV7-9 and TRBJ2-3; weak D call: TRBD1 (5 bases). The germline CDR1 and CDR2 sequences are SEHNR and FQNEAQ (reference sequence). The CDR3 has 16 residues. The ends were cut back, 1 base at V and 0 bases at J, with 11 bases in the middle. The DNA for the CDR3 is TGTGCCAGCAGCTTAGTGCCAGGGTGGAGCACAGATACGCAGTATTTT. Amino acids: CASSLVPGWSTDTQYF. Complete variable domain (other parts from reference TRBV7-9 and TRBJ2-3): DTGVSQNPRHKITKRGQNVTFRCDPISEHNRLYWYRQTLGQGPEFLTYFQNEAQLEKSRLLSDRFSAERPKGSFSTLEIQRTEQGDSAMYLCASSLVPGWSTDTQYFGPGTRLTVL.